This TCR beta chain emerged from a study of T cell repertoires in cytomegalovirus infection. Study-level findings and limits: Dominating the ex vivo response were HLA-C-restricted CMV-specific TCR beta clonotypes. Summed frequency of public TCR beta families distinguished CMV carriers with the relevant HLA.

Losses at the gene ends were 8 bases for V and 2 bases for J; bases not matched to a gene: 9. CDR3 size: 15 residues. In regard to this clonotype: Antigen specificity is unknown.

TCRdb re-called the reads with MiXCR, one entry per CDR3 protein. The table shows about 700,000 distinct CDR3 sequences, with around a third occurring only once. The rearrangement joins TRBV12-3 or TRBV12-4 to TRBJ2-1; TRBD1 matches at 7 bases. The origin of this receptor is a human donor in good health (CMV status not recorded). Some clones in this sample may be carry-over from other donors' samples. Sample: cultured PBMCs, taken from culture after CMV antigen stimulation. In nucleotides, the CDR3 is TGTGCCAGCTCTATGAGGGGGACAGCCTACAATGAGCAGTTCTTC. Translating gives CASSMRGTAYNEQFF.